Below are 20 T cell receptor delta chains sequenced from a single sample in a study of γδ T cells in repeated Plasmodium falciparum infection. Flow sorting of PBMC yielded separate Vgamma9/Vdelta2+ and Vdelta2-negative gammadelta T cell populations for bulk repertoire analysis. TCRdb ran CATT on the multiplex PCR reads. This sample has over 90,000 delta-chain clones, with 0.75% to 1% found just once. The sample comprised gamma-delta T cells from blood. The receptors were sampled from a pool of human donors (malaria-infected and uninfected, not separated).

Only a few counts were recorded for this clone. This DNA's translation and the protein TCRdb lists, from a much larger clone, do not match at residue 5, likely due to a read error; the protein shown is translated from the DNA. The chain employs TRDV2 and TRDJ1, with TRDD3 identical over 7 bases. Assignment of the J gene here rests on matching the DNA to germline, because TCRdb gives none. CDR1 and CDR2 (germline): GEAIGNYY, EKD. After removal of 3 bases from V and 0 bases from J, the junction contained 15 bases not matched to a gene. The CDR3 contains 18 residues. The chain's CDR3 is CACDAILGMASYTDKLIF. The CDR3 nucleotides read TGTGCCTGTGACGCTATACTGGGGATGGCCTCGTACACCGATAAACTCATCTTT.

This clone was detected only a few times. This sequence is one base from a far larger clone and is likely a read error. Other DNA sequences from this sample encode an identical CDR3 as well. The V gene is TRDV1, but the J gene lacks a call; the table's D call of TRDD3 was not tested on the DNA. The CDR3 totals 18 residues. CDR1 and CDR2 from the germline V gene are TSWWSYY and QGS. The DNA for the CDR3 is TGTGCTCTTGGGGGCACCTTCCCCACTTGGGTCCTAGTGGATAAACTCATCTTC. This gives the protein CALGGTFPTWVLVDKLIF.

This clone has just a few counts. This DNA translates differently at residue 5 from the TCRdb protein, which is that of a much larger clone; a read error is likely, and the protein shown is the DNA's own translation. The J gene is TRDJ1, the V gene TRDV1, with 7 bases lining up with TRDD3. Germline assignment: CDR1 TSWWSYY and CDR2 QGS. This CDR3 contains 19 residues. Trimming at V came to 4 bases and at J to 0 bases, leaving 17 bases not matched to a gene. The CDR3 is CALGGWWGLGAPYTDKLIF. The DNA for the CDR3 is TGTGCTCTTGGGGGATGGTGGGGGCTGGGGGCCCCGTACACCGATAAACTCATCTTT.

This clone showed up many times. The sample has other DNA sequences that encode this CDR3 too. The rearrangement uses TRDV1 and TRDJ1; TRDD2 is a possible D gene (6 bases). V lost 2 bases, J lost 0 bases, and 19 bases lay in between. The germline CDR1 and CDR2 sequences are TSWWSYY and QGS. The CDR3 length is 18 residues. This CDR3 is CALGEIPNRGAYTDKLIF. The CDR3 nucleotides read TGTGCTCTTGGGGAAATTCCTAACCGGGGGGCCTACACCGATAAACTCATCTTT.

In this sample, this clone turned up a few times. TCRdb lists the protein of a much larger clone for this DNA, which differs at residue 27, so this is likely a read error; the protein given here is translated from the DNA itself. No J gene was named, though the V gene is TRDV1; the D call in the table, TRDD3, was not verified against the DNA. In germline, CDR1 is TSWWSYY, CDR2 QGS. The CDR3 is 28 residues long. In DNA, the CDR3 is TGTGCTCTTGGGGAACTTCCGTTTCCCCCTCTGGCTACTAAGAAATATTTACGGGTCCTTGCTTACACCGATAAACTCACCTTT. Its protein is CALGELPFPPLATKKYLRVLAYTDKLTF.

This clone appeared a few times. The TCRdb protein, from a much larger clone, departs from this DNA's translation at residue 14, likely by read error; the protein shown derives from the DNA. Here the V gene is TRDV2, but the J gene went uncalled; the table names TRDD3, a call not compared with the DNA. Germline CDR1 is GEAIGNYY and CDR2 is EKD. This CDR3 comprises 16 residues. This CDR3 reads CACDPMTGGYADKPIF. In DNA form, the CDR3 reads TGTGCCTGTGACCCAATGACTGGGGGATACGCGGATAAACCCATCTTT.

This clone was observed a few times. The protein held in TCRdb is that of a much larger clone and does not match this DNA's translation at residue 6, likely because of a read error; the protein shown is translated from the DNA. The chain has TRDV2 and TRDJ1; TRDD3 might be the D (6 bases). Matching the DNA to germline supplied the J gene, which TCRdb does not give. The CDR3 consists of 16 residues. Germline-derived CDR1 and CDR2 are GEAIGNYY and EKD. V lost 0 bases, J lost 1 base, and 14 bases lay in between. The CDR3 is CACDTNAGGPTDKLIF. The CDR3 DNA is TGTGCCTGTGACACCAACGCAGGGGGACCCACCGATAAACTCATCTTT.

A few counts support this clone. TCRdb's protein for this DNA is that of a much larger clone and differs from the translation at residue 14, likely a read error; the protein shown is the DNA translation. CDR3 DNA: TGTGCTCTTGGGGGAACTAAAGTCCAAAAGGGGGATACGCCTAGGGAGTTCTCCTGGGACACCCGACAGATGTTTTTC. It specifies CALGGTKVQKGDTPREFSWDTRQMFF. The chain joins TRDV1 to TRDJ3; 10 bases align to TRDD3. TCRdb carries no J gene annotation; the J gene was assigned here by matching the DNA with germline. Germline CDR1 and CDR2: TSWWSYY and QGS. Trimming took 4 bases from V and 0 from J; bases not matched to a gene: 27. The CDR3 has 26 residues.

This clone was seen more than once but under ten times. The protein given by TCRdb reflects a much larger clone and differs at residue 16 from this DNA's translation, likely from a read error; the protein shown is the DNA's translation. This rearrangement joins TRDV2 to TRDJ1; tentative D call: TRDD3 (7 bases). No J segment appears in TCRdb, so it was assigned here by matching the sequence to germline. Per germline, CDR1 GEAIGNYY and CDR2 EKD. There are 19 residues in the CDR3. CDR3 in amino acids: CACDRLPRGIQNDDDELIF. CDR3 bases: TGTGCCTGTGACAGACTTCCTCGCGGGATACAGAACGACGACGATGAACTCATCTTT.

As regards this clone: TCRdb has a much larger clone's protein, which differs at residue 8 from the translation of this DNA, likely because of a read error; what is shown is the protein translated from the DNA. CDR3 sequence reads: CALGNYLLPSYFTDKLIF. The DNA for the CDR3 is TGTGCTCTTGGGAACTACCTCCTCCCGTCTTACTTCACCGATAAACTCATCTTT. The chain is built from TRDV1 and TRDJ1, with unresolved D. Assignment of the J gene here rests on matching the DNA to germline, because TCRdb gives none. Germline values: CDR1 TSWWSYY, CDR2 QGS. The CDR3 length is 18 residues. V gave up 5 bases and J gave up 1 base, with 23 bases separating them.

This clone appeared a few times. TCRdb shows a much larger clone's protein in place of this DNA's translation, and the two differ at residue 12, likely through a read error; the protein shown is translated from the DNA. Other DNA sequences in this sample translate to the same CDR3. The J gene is TRDJ1, the V gene TRDV2; D call uncertain. The CDR3 is 16 residues long. Germline V gene lookup returns CDR1 GEAIGNYY and CDR2 EKD. CDR3 amino acids: CACDTVGNLYTEKLIF. CDR3 nucleotide sequence: TGTGCCTGTGACACCGTCGGGAACCTGTACACCGAAAAACTCATCTTT.

In regard to this clone: It differs at one base from a far larger clone, so likely a read error. Different DNA sequences within this sample yield the same CDR3. This chain connects TRDV1 to TRDJ1, with TRDD3 identical over 7 bases. V shed 0 bases and J 0 bases; nucleotides not matched to a gene: 16. Germline CDR1 TSWWSYY, CDR2 QGS. CDR3 length: 20 amino acids. The CDR3 loop reads CALGELVPSKWGTYTDKLIF. Written as DNA, the CDR3 is TGTGCTCTTGGGGAACTAGTCCCCTCCAAGTGGGGGACGTACACCGATAAACTCATCTTT.

The sample holds a few counts of this clone. TCRdb has a much larger clone's protein, which differs at residue 3 from the translation of this DNA, likely because of a read error; what is shown is the protein translated from the DNA. The rearrangement joins TRAV38-2/DV8 to TRDJ1, with TRDD3 matching over 7 bases. The J gene is absent in TCRdb and was assigned here via DNA matching to germline. Germline values: CDR1 TSESDYY, CDR2 QEAYKQQN. The CDR3 totals 24 residues. The CDR3 protein is CAHRSTPRLRGLPGGRPFTDKLIF. CDR3 sequence (DNA): TGTGCTCATAGGAGCACCCCGCGGCTACGTGGCCTCCCTGGGGGCCGGCCTTTCACCGATAAACTCATCTTT.

This clone was recorded a few times. The translation of this DNA and the TCRdb protein of a much larger clone differ at residue 9, probably owing to a read error; the protein shown here is translated from the DNA. This CDR3 is also generated by other DNA sequences in the sample. The chain combines TRDV2 with TRDJ1; D is perhaps TRDD3 (7 bases). TCRdb carries no J gene annotation; the J gene was assigned here by matching the DNA with germline. This CDR3 is built from 22 residues. Germline V CDR1 and CDR2: GEAIGNYY, EKD. The V end lost 0 bases, the J end lost 0 bases, and 31 bases lay between the germline ends. CDR3 nucleotides: TGTGCCTGTGACACCGGACAATACAGGGGGATCCCTTCCCTCCGATACACCGATAAACTCATCTTT. This codes for CACDTGQYRGIPSLRYTDKLIF.

For this clone: TCRdb shows a much larger clone's protein in place of this DNA's translation, and the two differ at residue 10, likely through a read error; the protein shown is translated from the DNA. The chain employs TRAV36/DV7 and TRDJ1; TRDD3 matches 9 bases. TCRdb records no J gene; here it was assigned by comparing the DNA to germline. Per the germline V gene, CDR1 is VTNFRS and CDR2 is LTSSGIE (reference sequence). This CDR3 has 14 residues. The CDR3 is CAPYWGKYTNKLIF. CDR3 nucleotides: TGTGCCCCTTACTGGGGGAAGTACACCAATAAACTCATCTTT.

This clone has more than one count but fewer than ten. This DNA translates differently at residue 8 from the TCRdb protein, which is that of a much larger clone; a read error is likely, and the protein shown is the DNA's own translation. The rearrangement uses TRDV1 and TRDJ1, with D possibly being TRDD3 (5 bases). TCRdb does not report a J gene; here it was assigned by matching the DNA to germline references. The CDR3 is made up of 16 amino acids. Per the germline V gene, CDR1 is TSWWSYY and CDR2 is QGS. The germline V and J ends were trimmed by 2 bases and 0 bases, with 13 bases remaining between them. The CDR3 DNA reads as TGTGCTCTTGGGGAATACCGTTCTGGGTACACCGATAAACTCATCTTT. It specifies CALGEYRSGYTDKLIF.

The table lists this clone with a few counts. A far bigger clonotype differs at one base, so this is likely a read error. The sample has other DNA sequences that encode this CDR3 too. V usage is TRDV2 and J usage is TRDJ1; 10 nucleotides match TRDD3. The J gene, missing from TCRdb, was assigned here through DNA to germline matching. V lost 3 bases and J lost 2; bases outside the gene matches: 14. The CDR3 has 18 residues. Germline lookup yields CDR1 GEAIGNYY and CDR2 EKD. The CDR3 DNA sequence: TGTGCCTGTGACGCCCGTACCGGGGGATACGCGGATACCGATAAACTCATCTTT. It encodes CACDARTGGYADTDKLIF.

This clone was detected a few times. The protein given by TCRdb reflects a much larger clone and differs at residue 3 from this DNA's translation, likely from a read error; the protein shown is the DNA's translation. The genes are TRDV1 and TRDJ2; TRDD3 aligns across 7 bases. The CDR3 runs 14 residues. CDR1 is TSWWSYY and CDR2 is QGS in the germline V gene. In DNA, the CDR3 is TGTGCTCCTGGGGGCTCCGGATCGATAGCACAACTCTTCTTT. It translates to CAPGGSGSIAQLFF.

As to this clone: The mismatch at residue 11 between this DNA's translation and the TCRdb protein of a much larger clone likely reflects a read error; the protein shown is translated from the DNA. The chain employs TRDV1 and TRDJ1, with TRDD2 matching over 7 bases. TCRdb leaves out the J gene; it was filled in here by matching the DNA to germline. Germline V gene sequence: CDR1 TSWWSYY, CDR2 QGS. There are 22 residues in the CDR3. V lost 6 bases, J lost 0 bases, and 28 bases stayed unmatched. CDR3 coding DNA: TGTGCTCTTGGACCTCGCGTTCCTACCATGGAGACAAGACCCAAGTACACCGATAAACTCATCTTT. It is translated as CALGPRVPTMETRPKYTDKLIF.

This clone was picked up a small number of times. A single base is all that separates this from a far larger clone, so a read error is likely. This specimen includes other DNA sequences encoding the same CDR3. No J gene call was made, and the V gene is TRDV2; TRDD3 reflects the table's D call only, with no check against the DNA. Germline CDR1 GEAIGNYY, CDR2 EKD. The CDR3 spans 19 residues. The CDR3 DNA follows: TGTGCCTGTGACACGGCGACTGGGGGAGATACAGGATTGACAGCACAGCTCTTCTTT. Translating gives CACDTATGGDTGLTAQLFF.